Listed below are T cell receptor beta chains from one sample, sequenced in a study of T cell responses to AZD1222 COVID-19 vaccine. Assay: immunoSEQ multiplex PCR; the TCRdb copy retains only in-frame clones and omits some. This table has 150,000 or so clones, around 87% appearing once. The sample consisted of peripheral blood, taken 28 days after the second AZD1222 dose. Source of these receptors: an adult who received the AZD1222 COVID-19 vaccine. The CDR3 runs from the conserved cysteine through the conserved F or W. Each record gives: J gene, V gene, D gene, clone size, CDR3 DNA, CDR3 protein. D genes are given only for firm matches. Where a row states a size, it is once, few, many or the class of an expanded clone; other rows omit it.

j_gene: TRBJ2-3
v_gene: TRBV6-1
d_gene: TRBD2
abundance: NA
CDR3nt: TGTGCCAGCAGTGAAGTCCCGGGACTAGCAGTGGAAGATACGCAGTATTTT
CDR3aa: CASSEVPGLAVEDTQYF

j_gene: TRBJ1-2
v_gene: TRBV7-8
d_gene: NA
abundance: few
CDR3nt: TGTGCCAGCAGCTTAGGGCAGAACTATGGCTACACCTTC
CDR3aa: CASSLGQNYGYTF

j_gene: TRBJ2-1
v_gene: TRBV19
d_gene: TRBD2
abundance: NA
CDR3nt: TGTGCCAGTAGTGCCCCGGGACTAGCGGGAGCCCATGAGCAGTTCTTC
CDR3aa: CASSAPGLAGAHEQFF

j_gene: TRBJ2-5
v_gene: TRBV7-2
d_gene: NA
abundance: once
CDR3nt: TGTGCCAGCAGCTTTGCAGAGACCCAGTACTTC
CDR3aa: CASSFAETQYF

j_gene: TRBJ1-1
v_gene: TRBV6-1
d_gene: NA
abundance: NA
CDR3nt: TGTGCCAGCAGTGAATTTCCGGTGAACACTGAAGCTTTCTTT
CDR3aa: CASSEFPVNTEAFF

j_gene: TRBJ2-7
v_gene: TRBV7-2
d_gene: NA
abundance: NA
CDR3nt: TGTGCCAGCAGTCGTGCCGACTCGTACGAGCAGTACTTC
CDR3aa: CASSRADSYEQYF

j_gene: TRBJ1-1
v_gene: TRBV7-9
d_gene: NA
abundance: NA
CDR3nt: TGTGCCAGCAGCCCAAAAGGGCCGAACACTGAAGCTTTCTTT
CDR3aa: CASSPKGPNTEAFF

j_gene: TRBJ2-7
v_gene: TRBV6-6
d_gene: TRBD1
abundance: few
CDR3nt: TGTGCCAGCAGTTACCCCGGACAGGCCCACTTCGGGGAGCAGTACTTC
CDR3aa: CASSYPGQAHFGEQYF

j_gene: TRBJ1-3
v_gene: TRBV6-6
d_gene: NA
abundance: NA
CDR3nt: TGTGCCAGCACCCTAGTCCTGGGAAACACCATATATTTT
CDR3aa: CASTLVLGNTIYF

j_gene: TRBJ1-6
v_gene: TRBV4-2
d_gene: NA
abundance: NA
CDR3nt: TGTGCCAGCAGCCTCCAGGGAACGGATTCACCCCTCCACTTT
CDR3aa: CASSLQGTDSPLHF

j_gene: TRBJ1-6
v_gene: TRBV6-6
d_gene: TRBD1
abundance: NA
CDR3nt: TGTGCCAGCAGTCGATCCTTCGGGGACAGGGGTAGATCACCCCTCCACTTT
CDR3aa: CASSRSFGDRGRSPLHF

j_gene: TRBJ2-7
v_gene: TRBV28
d_gene: NA
abundance: NA
CDR3nt: TGTGCCAGCAGTTTACCCGGACAGAGCTTCCCCTACGAGCAGTACTTC
CDR3aa: CASSLPGQSFPYEQYF

j_gene: TRBJ2-3
v_gene: TRBV7-8
d_gene: NA
abundance: NA
CDR3nt: TGTGCCAGCAGCTTAGCTAAGGCGGGTCCTAGCACAGATACGCAGTATTTT
CDR3aa: CASSLAKAGPSTDTQYF

j_gene: TRBJ1-5
v_gene: TRBV7-9
d_gene: TRBD1
abundance: NA
CDR3nt: TGTGCCAGCAGTTTAACCGGGACAGCGTTAAATCAGCCCCAGCATTTT
CDR3aa: CASSLTGTALNQPQHF

j_gene: TRBJ2-7
v_gene: TRBV5-6
d_gene: NA
abundance: NA
CDR3nt: TGTGCCAGCAGCTTGGGTGGCGGGACCTACGAGCAGTACTTC
CDR3aa: CASSLGGGTYEQYF

j_gene: TRBJ2-5
v_gene: TRBV28
d_gene: NA
abundance: NA
CDR3nt: TGTGCCAGCAGTTTATTGGGGACGCAGACCCAGTACTTC
CDR3aa: CASSLLGTQTQYF

j_gene: TRBJ1-6
v_gene: TRBV3-1/TRBV3-2
d_gene: NA
abundance: NA
CDR3nt: TGTGCCAGCAGCCAAGGAGGGACCGGTGGTTCACCCCTCCACTTT
CDR3aa: CASSQGGTGGSPLHF

j_gene: TRBJ2-3
v_gene: TRBV5-1
d_gene: NA
abundance: NA
CDR3nt: TGCGCCAGCAGCCCGACTACCTACACAGATACGCAGTATTTT
CDR3aa: CASSPTTYTDTQYF

j_gene: TRBJ2-6
v_gene: TRBV19
d_gene: TRBD1
abundance: NA
CDR3nt: TGTGCCAGTAGTTCGACAGGGTTCAGCTCTGGGGCCAACGTCCTGACTTTC
CDR3aa: CASSSTGFSSGANVLTF

j_gene: TRBJ1-5
v_gene: TRBV5-6
d_gene: TRBD1
abundance: NA
CDR3nt: TGTGCCAGCAGCCAGGGGGCTTATAGCAATCAGCCCCAGCATTTT
CDR3aa: CASSQGAYSNQPQHF